The 20 T cell receptor beta chains listed next were all sequenced from one sample in a study of CD8 T cells in Susac syndrome. Random hexamers were used to reverse transcribe roughly 0.45 to 1 ug of RNA. TCRdb reprocessed the immunoSEQ multiplex PCR reads via MiXCR and lists one record per CDR3 protein. This sample carries about 85,000 distinct CDR3 sequences, around 94% of them seen once, and the ten largest clones take 0.25% to 0.3%. The sequenced sample consisted of CD8+ T cells from PBMCs. Receptors originate from a human donor in good health.

This sequence joins TRBV5-6 and TRBJ1-5; a weak D match, TRBD1 (5 bases). The CDR3 totals 15 residues. Germline V gene lookup returns CDR1 SGHDT and CDR2 YYEEEE. V was clipped by 0 bases and J by 7 bases, with 14 bases between them. This CDR3 reads CASSLAGGAGQPQHF. CDR3 sequence (DNA): TGTGCCAGCAGCTTGGCTGGAGGGGCGGGGCAGCCCCAGCATTTT.

Only a few counts were recorded for this clonotype. J is TRBJ2-7 and V is TRBV9, with D perhaps TRBD1 (6 bases). The CDR3 spans 11 residues. Between the trimmed V and J ends, which lost 7 bases and 3 bases, there was a span of 8 bases. Germline assignment: CDR1 SGDLS and CDR2 YYNGEE. CDR3 DNA: TGTGCCAGCGGCAGGGGCTACGAGCAGTACTTC. As protein: CASGRGYEQYF.

The chain uses TRBV7-9 and TRBJ2-7; TRBD2 matches at 11 bases. V gave up 3 bases and J gave up 7 bases; unmatched junction bases: 5. CDR1 SEHNR and CDR2 FQNEAQ come from the germline V gene (reference sequence). This CDR3 has 14 amino acids. The CDR3 bases are TGTGCCAGCAGCTTTTTGGGACTAGCGGAGGAGCAGTACTTC. This gives the protein CASSFLGLAEEQYF.

This clonotype was seen a few times. The junction differs from germline at one of its ends, possibly a read error. The chain carries TRBV7-6 and TRBJ2-1; 7 bases fit TRBD2. The germline V gene encodes CDR1 SGHVS and CDR2 FNYEAQ. The CDR3 extends over 14 amino acids. CDR3 amino acids: CASSGGGSYNEQFF. The CDR3 bases are TGTGCTAGCAGCGGCGGGGGTTCTTACAATGAGCAGTTCTTC. The full variable domain, with the rest looked up from reference TRBV7-6 and TRBJ2-1, is GAGVSQSPRYKVTKRGQDVALRCDPISGHVSLYWYRQALGQGPEFLTYFNYEAQQDKSGLPNDRFSAERPEGSISTLTIQRTEQRDSAMYRCASSGGGSYNEQFFGPGTRLTVL.

This chain connects TRBV9 to TRBJ1-1, with D perhaps TRBD1 (5 bases). V dropped 5 bases and J dropped 7 bases, with 21 bases sitting between them. Germline V CDR1 and CDR2: SGDLS, YYNGEE. The CDR3 consists of 15 residues. CDR3 loop: CASRGTADPRGEAFF. The CDR3 nucleotides are TGTGCCAGCAGGGGGACCGCGGACCCTAGGGGTGAAGCTTTCTTT.

The V and J genes are TRBV5-4 and TRBJ2-1; TRBD2 might be the D (6 bases). The CDR3 consists of 14 residues. Germline assignment: CDR1 SGHNT and CDR2 YYREEE (reference sequence). V lost 1 base, J lost 8 bases, and 13 bases lay in between. The CDR3 bases are TGTGCCAGCAGCTTGTCTAGGGGAGGAGATGAGCAGTTCTTC. Protein sequence: CASSLSRGGDEQFF.

This rearrangement joins TRBV2 to TRBJ2-7, with D perhaps being TRBD1 or TRBD2 (6 bases each). V lost 6 bases and J lost 5, with 11 bases in between. Per the germline V gene, CDR1 is SNHLY and CDR2 is FYNNEI. This CDR3 comprises 12 residues. CDR3 in DNA: TGTGCCAGCAGGGAGGGACACCACGAGCAGTACGTC. Encoded protein: CASREGHHEQYV.

In this sample, this clonotype turned up once. The rearrangement joins TRBV19 to TRBJ2-2; D unresolved. The germline V gene encodes CDR1 LNHDA and CDR2 SQIVND (reference sequence). The CDR3 loop spans 13 amino acids. V was trimmed by 5 bases and J by 4 bases, leaving 8 bases between them. The CDR3 loop is CASSQPGTGELFF. The CDR3 bases are TGTGCCAGTAGTCAACCGGGCACCGGGGAGCTGTTTTTT.

J is TRBJ2-7 and V is TRBV28; D possibly corresponds to TRBD2 (6 bases). Germline V CDR1 and CDR2: MDHEN, SYDVKM. This CDR3 contains 10 residues. Deletions cut 8 bases from V and 4 bases from J, with 6 bases between. Here the CDR3 reads CASGRYEQYV. As DNA, the CDR3 is TGTGCCAGCGGGAGGTACGAGCAGTACGTC.

The genes are TRBV5-1 and TRBJ2-7; TRBD1 aligns across 9 bases. Germline values: CDR1 SGHRS, CDR2 YFSETQ. The length of the CDR3 is 15 residues. The V and J ends lost 4 bases and 5 bases, in that order; junction bases with no gene match: 10. The CDR3 nucleotides are TGCGCCAGCAGCGTATTCGGACAGGGGAACCACGAGCAGTACTTC. It specifies CASSVFGQGNHEQYF.

The chain is built from TRBV12-3 or TRBV12-4 and TRBJ1-5, with D unclear. This CDR3 is 16 amino acids long. V gave up 5 bases and J gave up 1 base, with 15 bases separating them. The CDR3 coding sequence is TGTGCCAGCAGTCTCTCTGGGCTGGGGAGCAATCAGCCCCAGCATTTT. Amino acids: CASSLSGLGSNQPQHF.

This chain links TRBV6-5 with TRBJ1-2; TRBD1 matches at 8 bases. V lost 6 bases and J lost 8; bases outside the gene matches: 8. Germline lookup yields CDR1 MNHEY and CDR2 SVGAGI. CDR3 length: 13 residues. Written as DNA, the CDR3 is TGTGCCAGCAGATTCCAGGGGGCGGAGGGCTACACCTTC. Residues: CASRFQGAEGYTF.

This clonotype was seen a handful of times. This chain connects TRBV24-1 to TRBJ2-5; 9 positions agree with TRBD1. The germline CDR1 and CDR2 sequences are KGHDR and SFDVKD. This CDR3 is built from 19 residues. J gave up 0 bases and V 5 bases, and 15 bases lay outside the gene matches. CDR3 in DNA: TGTGCCACCAGTGGAATCGGACAGGGGCAGTCGTCGTACCAAGAGACCCAGTACTTC. This codes for CATSGIGQGQSSYQETQYF.

The chain has TRBV15 and TRBJ2-1; TRBD2 aligns across 12 bases. V shed 0 bases, J shed 4 bases, and the junction held 10 bases outside the gene matches. CDR1 and CDR2 (germline): LNHNV, YYDKDF (reference sequence). This CDR3 comprises 19 residues. The CDR3 spells CATSREFASGRAGYNEQFF. The CDR3 DNA reads TGTGCCACCAGCAGAGAATTCGCTAGCGGGAGGGCCGGGTACAATGAGCAGTTCTTC.

This rearrangement joins TRBV11-2 to TRBJ1-5; D may be TRBD1 (6 bases). Between the trimmed V and J ends, which lost 1 base and 4 bases, there was a span of 11 bases. The germline CDR1 and CDR2 sequences are SGHAT and FQNNGV. There are 15 residues in the CDR3. CDR3 DNA sequence: TGTGCCAGCAGCTTAGGGGTAGGGGGAAATCAGCCCCAGCATTTT. Translation: CASSLGVGGNQPQHF.

V is TRBV12-3 or TRBV12-4 and J is TRBJ2-5, with 7 bases lining up with TRBD1. V lost 5 bases and J lost 2; bases outside the gene matches: 5. The CDR3 has 14 amino acids. The CDR3 region is CASSPGTAQETQYF. Written as DNA, the CDR3 is TGTGCCAGCAGTCCCGGGACAGCTCAAGAGACCCAGTACTTC.

The chain carries TRBV9 and TRBJ2-3; 7 bases map to TRBD2. The trim removed 0 bases at V and 4 bases at J, leaving 5 bases unmatched. The CDR3 runs to 15 residues. The germline CDR1 and CDR2 sequences are SGDLS and YYNGEE. DNA for the CDR3: TGTGCCAGCAGCGTAGCTGGACTAGTGGCAGATACGCAGTATTTT. Protein: CASSVAGLVADTQYF.

V and J are TRBV3-1 and TRBJ2-7; no definite D call. Per germline, CDR1 LGHDT and CDR2 YNNKEL (reference sequence). V was cut by 4 bases and J by 6 bases, with 10 bases left in between. The CDR3 consists of 12 residues. Here the CDR3 reads CASSPGSGEQYF. CDR3 nucleotide sequence: TGTGCCAGCAGCCCCGGGTCCGGCGAGCAGTACTTC.

This sequence joins TRBV7-2 and TRBJ2-1; D ambiguous. CDR1 and CDR2 (germline): SGHTA, FQGNSA. The CDR3 is 15 amino acids. V lost 2 bases and J lost 4, with 12 bases in between. CDR3 sequence reads: CASSLLLRVYNEQFF. CDR3 bases: TGTGCCAGCAGCTTACTACTACGGGTGTACAATGAGCAGTTCTTC.

The rearrangement links TRBV28 to TRBJ1-1, with D perhaps matching TRBD1 (5 bases). V shed 3 bases and J shed 6 bases, with 8 bases lying between them. From germline, CDR1 is MDHEN and CDR2 SYDVKM. The CDR3 has 12 amino acids. The CDR3 loop reads CASSFQGSEAFF. CDR3 nucleotide sequence: TGTGCCAGCAGTTTTCAGGGCTCTGAAGCTTTCTTT.